The next 7 T cell receptor beta chains were all read from a single sample in a study of CD8 T cells in ankylosing spondylitis. Study results and caveats: It appeared that ankylosing spondylitis blood was characterized by a TCR beta motif of eight highly homologous variants.

TCRdb passed the 5' RACE reads through MiXCR, listing each CDR3 protein once. This repertoire shows roughly 700,000 distinct CDR3 sequences, over 15% found once; its top ten account for 19%. No antigen has been assigned to these receptors. Sequencing was performed on blood, either unsorted or a sorted T cell fraction (not recorded which). These TCRs come from a male donor with ankylosing spondylitis.

V gene TRBV29-1 combines with J gene TRBJ2-3; a weak D match, TRBD2 (6 bases). The germline V and J ends were trimmed by 7 bases and 2 bases, with 19 bases remaining between them. There are 15 residues in the CDR3. Germline CDR1 reads SQVTM; CDR2 reads ANQGSEA. CDR3 residues: CSASGSVGLTDTQYF. The CDR3 region has the DNA TGCAGCGCCTCAGGGTCAGTGGGACTCACAGATACGCAGTATTTT.

A few counts support this clonotype. A junction boundary mismatches the germline segment, possibly from a read error. The chain is built from TRBV11-2 and TRBJ2-5, with 7 bases fitting TRBD2. Germline CDR1 SGHAT, CDR2 FQNNGV. The CDR3 has 15 residues. DNA for the CDR3: TGTGCCAGCAGCTTACGGGACTATCCCCAAGTGACCCAGTACTTC. It yields the protein CASSLRDYPQVTQYF.

CDR3 region: CASSLYQASGGTEAFF. The CDR3 DNA reads as TGTGCCAGCAGCTTATATCAGGCCTCGGGGGGCACTGAAGCTTTCTTT. The chain uses TRBV7-9 and TRBJ1-1; TRBD1 is a possible D gene (5 bases). The ends were cut back, 2 bases at V and 4 bases at J, with 17 bases in the middle. The CDR3 is 16 residues long. Looked up from germline, CDR1 is SEHNR and CDR2 is FQNEAQ (reference sequence).

DNA for the CDR3: TGTGCCAGCAGTGAGGACTCGGATCAAGAGACCCAGTACTTC. Residues: CASSEDSDQETQYF. This chain uses TRBV6-1 with TRBJ2-5, with D maybe TRBD2 (5 bases). CDR3 length: 14 residues. Trimming left V 3 bases short and J 2 bases short, with 10 bases between. Germline lookup yields CDR1 MNHNS and CDR2 SASEGT.

The genes are TRBV5-8 and TRBJ1-3; D unresolved. From germline, CDR1 is SGHTS and CDR2 YDEGEE. Trimming pared 1 base from V and 0 bases from J, leaving 8 bases between. The CDR3 runs to 15 residues. The CDR3 loop is CASSLFRISGNTIYF. CDR3 DNA sequence: TGTGCCAGCAGCTTGTTCAGGATCTCTGGAAACACCATATATTTT. Variable domain in full (rest from reference TRBV5-8 and TRBJ1-3): EAGVTQSPTHLIKTRGQQATLRCSPISGHTSVYWYQQALGLGLQFLLWYDEGEERNRGNFPPRFSGRQFPNYSSELNVNALELEDSALYLCASSLFRISGNTIYFGEGSWLTVV.

This rearrangement joins TRBV24-1 to TRBJ1-2, with TRBD1 identical over 7 bases. CDR1 and CDR2 from the germline V gene are KGHDR and SFDVKD. The J segment lost 2 bases and the V segment lost 3 bases, leaving 8 bases of the junction unmatched. This CDR3 has 16 amino acids. CDR3 region: CATSDRTGDSNYGYTF. In DNA, the CDR3 is TGTGCCACCAGTGATCGCACAGGGGATTCCAACTATGGCTACACCTTC.

This clonotype appeared a few times. This chain joins TRBV5-1 and TRBJ2-5; the D gene could be TRBD1 or TRBD2 (5 bases each). CDR3 length: 15 amino acids. The V end was cut by 4 bases, the J end by 5 bases, with 18 bases between. Germline lookup yields CDR1 SGHRS and CDR2 YFSETQ. The CDR3 spells CASSPGTRKGETQYF. The DNA of the CDR3 is TGCGCCAGCAGCCCCGGGACCCGAAAGGGGGAGACCCAGTACTTC.